Following are 10 T cell receptor beta chains from one sample sequenced in a study of control samples from healthy donors and cancer patients. The data were produced by immunoSEQ multiplex PCR, yet TCRdb's version contains in-frame clones alone and is incomplete. Of 85,000 to 100,000 clones listed, 82% are singletons. Sequencing was performed on blood. The receptors originated from a man between 60 and 70 years old in good health.

On this clone: At one boundary the junction diverges from the germline segment, which might be a read error. This chain links TRBV29-1 with TRBJ1-2; the D is unclear. Looked up from germline, CDR1 is SQVTM and CDR2 is ANQGSEA. CDR3 length: 14 residues. DNA of the CDR3: TGCAGCGTCGAAGAGGGTCACGCTAACTATGGCTACACCTTC. It codes for CSVEEGHANYGYTF.

The CDR3 nucleotides read TGTGCCAGCAGTTTTTCCCCGGCCTACGAGCAGTACTTC. Translating it yields CASSFSPAYEQYF. The V gene is TRBV27, the J gene TRBJ2-7; D remains ambiguous. The germline V gene has CDR1 MNHEY and CDR2 SMNVEV (reference sequence). The CDR3 runs to 13 residues. V lost 3 bases and J lost 2, with 8 bases in between.

The CDR3 loop is CASRVGARTEAFF. The CDR3 region has the DNA TGTGCCAGCAGGGTGGGGGCCCGCACTGAAGCTTTCTTT. The chain joins TRBV6-5 to TRBJ1-1; possible D gene TRBD1, 6 bases. The V end lost 6 bases, the J end lost 4 bases, and 12 bases lay between the germline ends. Per germline, CDR1 MNHEY and CDR2 SVGAGI. The CDR3 totals 13 residues.

This clone was detected only a few times. The chain recombines TRBV2 with TRBJ1-2; no reliable D call. V was cut by 4 bases and J by 0 bases, with 9 bases left in between. CDR1 and CDR2 from the germline V gene are SNHLY and FYNNEI. This CDR3 spans 14 amino acids. CDR3 sequence: CASSGLEANYGYTF. For the CDR3, the DNA is TGTGCCAGCAGTGGGTTAGAAGCTAACTATGGCTACACCTTC.

The chain has TRBV19 and TRBJ1-1; D is unresolved. Germline-derived CDR1 and CDR2 are LNHDA and SQIVND (reference sequence). The CDR3 is 13 residues long. Trimming took off 4 bases at V and 3 bases at J, with 9 bases between the two ends. CDR3 sequence reads: CASSTKTDTEAFF. The CDR3 bases are TGTGCCAGTAGTACAAAGACGGACACTGAAGCTTTCTTT.

This rearrangement joins TRBV9 to TRBJ2-3, with no clear D. Germline V gives CDR1 SGDLS, CDR2 YYNGEE. The CDR3 covers 15 residues. Between the trimmed V and J ends, which lost 0 bases and 1 base, there was a span of 9 bases. The CDR3 loop is CASSVATLGTDTQYF. The CDR3 DNA follows: TGTGCCAGCAGCGTAGCTACGCTGGGCACAGATACGCAGTATTTT.

This clone was counted a few times. The rearrangement links TRBV7-9 to TRBJ2-7; 8 bases align to TRBD1. The CDR3 sequence is 16 residues long. CDR1 and CDR2 (germline): SEHNR, FQNEAQ (reference sequence). With V trimmed by 6 bases and J by 2 bases, 12 bases remained unmatched. The chain's CDR3 is CASSSTGTGFTYEQYF. The CDR3 coding sequence is TGTGCCAGCAGTTCCACCGGGACAGGATTTACCTACGAGCAGTACTTC. Filled out from reference TRBV7-9 and TRBJ2-7, the complete variable domain reads DTGVSQNPRHKITKRGQNVTFRCDPISEHNRLYWYRQTLGQGPEFLTYFQNEAQLEKSRLLSDRFSAERPKGSFSTLEIQRTEQGDSAMYLCASSSTGTGFTYEQYFGPGTRLTVT.

This sequence joins TRBV28 and TRBJ2-3, with 10 nucleotides matching TRBD2. Germline V lookup: CDR1 MDHEN, CDR2 SYDVKM. This CDR3 comprises 16 residues. Trimming took 6 bases from V and 2 from J; bases not matched to a gene: 8. In DNA, the CDR3 is TGTGCCAGCAGCCTCCCACTAGCGGGAAACACAGATACGCAGTATTTT. This sequence encodes CASSLPLAGNTDTQYF.

This clone has at least ten counts. The V gene is TRBV19, the J gene TRBJ1-6, with D possibly being TRBD1 (6 bases). V dropped 5 bases and J dropped 9 bases, with 17 bases sitting between them. The CDR3 contains 15 residues. Germline CDR1 reads LNHDA; CDR2 reads SQIVND (reference sequence). The CDR3 DNA reads as TGTGCCAGTAGTCCCCCCGCAGGGGCCGGTTCACCCCTCCACTTT. Translating it yields CASSPPAGAGSPLHF. Drawing the rest from reference TRBV19 and TRBJ1-6, the complete variable domain is DGGITQSPKYLFRKEGQNVTLSCEQNLNHDAMYWYRQDPGQGLRLIYYSQIVNDFQKGDIAEGYSVSREKKESFPLTVTSAQKNPTAFYLCASSPPAGAGSPLHFGNGTRLTVT.

The rearrangement joins TRBV3-1 (or the pseudogene TRBV3-2) to TRBJ2-1, with 12 bases fitting TRBD2. The trim removed 4 bases at V and 8 bases at J, leaving 15 bases unmatched. The CDR3 covers 18 residues. Per germline, CDR1 LGHDT and CDR2 YNNKEL (reference sequence). CDR3: CASSRSSGGAGIWDEQFF. The CDR3 nucleotides are TGTGCCAGCAGCCGTTCTAGCGGGGGGGCGGGAATCTGGGATGAGCAGTTCTTC.